This section outlines one TCR beta chain sequence together with its context. The data stem from a study of cytomegalovirus exposure and HLA in healthy donors. CDR3 size: 16 residues. Losses at the gene ends were 3 bases for V and 0 bases for J; bases not matched to a gene: 5. Looked up from germline, CDR1 is GTSNPN and CDR2 is SVGIG (reference sequence). Primers included in the PCR were 60 Vbeta and 13 Jbeta primers. The table came from immunoSEQ multiplex PCR; TCRdb's copy has only in-frame clones and leaves some out. The table has under 150,000 clones, 70% to 90% seen once. Material for sequencing was PBMCs. The clonotype comes from a boy aged 5 to 17 in good health and CMV-seronegative. The chain uses TRBV30 and TRBJ1-3; 10 bases are shared with TRBD1. The CDR3: CAWSDRGPSSGNTIYF. In DNA, the CDR3 is TGTGCCTGGAGCGACAGGGGGCCTTCCTCTGGAAACACCATATATTTT.